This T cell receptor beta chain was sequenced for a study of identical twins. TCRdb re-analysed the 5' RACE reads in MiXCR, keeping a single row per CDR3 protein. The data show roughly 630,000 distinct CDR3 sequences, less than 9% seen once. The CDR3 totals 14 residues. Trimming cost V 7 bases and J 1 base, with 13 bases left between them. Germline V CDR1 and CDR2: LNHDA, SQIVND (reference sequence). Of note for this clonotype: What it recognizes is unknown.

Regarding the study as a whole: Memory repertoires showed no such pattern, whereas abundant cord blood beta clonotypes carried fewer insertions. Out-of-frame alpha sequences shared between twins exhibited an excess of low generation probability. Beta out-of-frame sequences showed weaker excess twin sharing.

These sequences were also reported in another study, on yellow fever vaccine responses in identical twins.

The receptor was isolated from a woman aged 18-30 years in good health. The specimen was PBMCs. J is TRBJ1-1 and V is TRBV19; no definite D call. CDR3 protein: CASNSGYENTEAFF. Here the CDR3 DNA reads TGTGCCAGTAATTCAGGCTACGAGAACACTGAAGCTTTCTTT.